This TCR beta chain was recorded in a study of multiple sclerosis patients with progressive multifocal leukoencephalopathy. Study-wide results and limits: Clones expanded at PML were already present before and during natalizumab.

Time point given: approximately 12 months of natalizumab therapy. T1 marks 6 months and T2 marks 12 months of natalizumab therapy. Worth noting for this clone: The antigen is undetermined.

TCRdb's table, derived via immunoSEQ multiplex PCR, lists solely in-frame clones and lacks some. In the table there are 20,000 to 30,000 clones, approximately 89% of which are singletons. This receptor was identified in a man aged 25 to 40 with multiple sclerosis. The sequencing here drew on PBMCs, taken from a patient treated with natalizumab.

The CDR3 DNA reads as TGTGCCAGCACCCGACTTGGGGATAGCACAGATACGCAGTATTTT. Protein sequence: CASTRLGDSTDTQYF. The rearrangement uses TRBV2 and TRBJ2-3; D is ambiguous. CDR1 is SNHLY and CDR2 is FYNNEI in the germline V gene. V was shortened by 7 bases and J by 0 bases, with 14 bases between the two germline ends. This CDR3 is 15 amino acids long.